This is a list of T cell receptor beta chains from one sample in a study of CD8 T cells in ankylosing spondylitis. TCRdb re-called the 5' RACE reads through MiXCR, storing one row per CDR3 protein. Among roughly 700,000 distinct CDR3 sequences, 19% were seen once, and the ten largest hold under 20%. Sequencing was done on a sample of blood, either unsorted or a sorted T cell fraction (not recorded which). All receptors derive from a male donor with ankylosing spondylitis. The CDR3 runs from the conserved cysteine through the conserved F or W.

v_gene	j_gene	CDR3aa
TRBV11-2	TRBJ1-5	CASTEGGTGPQHF
TRBV4-1	TRBJ2-7	CASSPGPGYEQYF
TRBV29-1	TRBJ2-7	CSVAEDYYYEQYF
TRBV7-3	TRBJ2-5	CASSLGARGETQYF
TRBV20-1	TRBJ2-1	CSARDVGLEQFF
TRBV15	TRBJ1-1	CATSGRDIGPANTEAFF
TRBV7-2	TRBJ2-2	CASSRDSRMNTGELFF
TRBV15	TRBJ2-1	CATSRVGTSAYNEQFF
TRBV29-1	TRBJ2-7	CSALTSGRPYEQYF
TRBV2	TRBJ2-5	CASSFRQETQYF
TRBV4-1	TRBJ1-5	CASSQQGQGGHQPQHF
TRBV2	TRBJ2-1	CASRPTGAFYNEQFF
TRBV12-3/TRBV12-4	TRBJ2-5	CASSPSGGTQETQYF
TRBV19	TRBJ1-1	CASSMLPAGRNTEAFF
TRBV6-2/TRBV6-3	TRBJ2-1	CASSYHRSPAVGEQFF
TRBV12-3/TRBV12-4	TRBJ2-7	CASSPRDNEQYF
TRBV4-1	TRBJ2-1	CASSQRTSLVNEQFF
TRBV12-3/TRBV12-4	TRBJ2-2	CASSLRWGIGGNTGELFF
TRBV4-1	TRBJ1-4	CASSQEGAILGEKLFF
TRBV2	TRBJ2-2	CARRDFTGELFF
TRBV2	TRBJ2-7	CASRGLVAGQYF
TRBV6-1	TRBJ2-5	CASNPAGQETQYF
TRBV5-1	TRBJ1-1	CASSLLGGDTEAFF
TRBV12-3/TRBV12-4	TRBJ2-2	CASSRLLPGQGNTGELFF
TRBV10-3	TRBJ2-7	CAIRPPSGSSYEQYF
TRBV3-1	TRBJ2-5	CASSQLQWREETQYF
TRBV10-3	TRBJ1-6	CAIIPASEGESSPLHF
TRBV29-1	TRBJ1-1	CSVDEVWGKNTEAFF
TRBV7-8	TRBJ1-3	CASSPHLNTIYF
TRBV7-2	TRBJ2-4	CASSQRQPPNIQYF
TRBV12-3/TRBV12-4	TRBJ1-2	CASSFSLNYGYTF
TRBV2	TRBJ1-2	CASRSQGDGYTF
TRBV20-1	TRBJ1-2	CSALPGYGGYGYTF
TRBV12-3/TRBV12-4	TRBJ1-1	CAISLEVGVVRLNTEAFF
TRBV5-1	TRBJ2-7	CASSTGTGADEQYF
TRBV4-3	TRBJ2-2	CASSQARQGTGELFF
TRBV5-1	TRBJ2-3	CASSALVPGESDTQYF
TRBV20-1	TRBJ2-3	CCARQGFTDTQYF
TRBV6-2/TRBV6-3	TRBJ2-2	CASRRTLDTGELFF
TRBV3-1	TRBJ1-3	CASSVQGAGTIYF
TRBV10-3	TRBJ2-7	CAISEVAGAEQYF
TRBV5-1	TRBJ2-5	CASSFTSGREVEETQYF
TRBV20-1	TRBJ2-5	CSASGEETQYF
TRBV29-1	TRBJ2-5	CSAARSVEGTQYF
TRBV9	TRBJ1-3	CASSPHIGTGEGNTIYF
TRBV5-1	TRBJ2-7	CASSLEGPMEQYF
TRBV5-6	TRBJ2-7	CARSPGQSYEQYF
TRBV6-6	TRBJ2-7	CAISLQGREQYF
TRBV27	TRBJ1-1	CASSWGKTTEAFF
TRBV5-1	TRBJ2-7	CASRWTSGNHEQYF
TRBV30	TRBJ2-1	CAWRLAREQFF
TRBV20-1	TRBJ1-1	CSARAVQRGLIF
TRBV29-1	TRBJ1-2	CSVVQGSLYGYTF
TRBV7-7	TRBJ2-7	CASSSQMGYEQYF
TRBV24-1	TRBJ1-6	CATSIPGAHYNSPLHF
TRBV12-3/TRBV12-4	TRBJ1-5	CASSLGGHQPQHF
TRBV29-1	TRBJ1-3	CSVEYRGRTGNTIYF
TRBV4-1	TRBJ2-3	CASSQVNLVRTDTQYF